What follows are 15 T cell receptor beta chains derived from one specimen sequenced in a study of CD8+ T cells in alopecia areata. This sample's treatment: oral pan-JAK inhibitor, 5-10 mg twice daily. Following RNA extraction, reverse transcription yielded cDNA that acted as the sequencing template. Measured with immunoSEQ multiplex PCR; TCRdb has only the in-frame clones, and not every one. The repertoire has roughly 99,000 clones, over 80% of them found once; the top ten carry 24%. This material consisted of CD8+ T cells sorted from blood, taken at week 24, from a patient treated with tofacitinib. Every receptor here comes from a human donor with alopecia areata.

The CDR3 spells CASRLKNTEAFF. For the CDR3, the DNA is TGTGCCAGTAGATTAAAGAACACTGAAGCTTTCTTT. The chain recombines TRBV19 with TRBJ1-1; no clear D. Germline CDR1 LNHDA, CDR2 SQIVND (reference sequence). The CDR3 loop spans 12 amino acids. V was shortened by 6 bases and J by 1 base, with 6 bases between the two germline ends.

This clone was counted only a few times. This chain uses TRBV23-1 with TRBJ2-6, with 9 positions matching TRBD1. TRBV23-1 is assigned to the ORF class and has an uncertain function. The CDR3 totals 20 residues. With V trimmed by 2 bases and J by 0 bases, 11 bases remained unmatched. DNA for the CDR3: TGCGCCAGCAGTCAACCCCCCTCGGGACAGGGCCCCTCTGGGGCCAACGTCCTGACTTTC. Translating gives CASSQPPSGQGPSGANVLTF.

The chain recombines TRBV5-6 with TRBJ2-3; maybe TRBD2 (5 bases). From germline, CDR1 is SGHDT and CDR2 YYEEEE. The CDR3 loop spans 14 amino acids. Trimming shortened V by 0 bases and J by 4 bases, and 9 bases separated the two germline ends. The DNA of the CDR3 is TGTGCCAGCAGCTTGGGAGGGTCCTCAGATACGCAGTATTTT. It translates to CASSLGGSSDTQYF. Looking up the rest from reference TRBV5-6 and TRBJ2-3 gives the full variable domain: DAGVTQSPTHLIKTRGQQVTLRCSPKSGHDTVSWYQQALGQGPQFIFQYYEEEERQRGNFPDRFSGHQFPNYSSELNVNALLLGDSALYLCASSLGGSSDTQYFGPGTRLTVL.

The V call is TRBV27, the J call TRBJ2-7; D not certain. Germline lookup yields CDR1 MNHEY and CDR2 SMNVEV (reference sequence). V lost 5 bases, J lost 6 bases, and 14 bases lay in between. This CDR3 spans 13 amino acids. CDR3 bases: TGTGCCAGCAGTGACCGTCCTATTGTCGAGCAGTACTTC. Translation gives CASSDRPIVEQYF.

The chain joins TRBV5-1 to TRBJ2-7, with 10 bases identical to TRBD1. Germline V CDR1 and CDR2: SGHRS, YFSETQ. The CDR3 is 15 amino acids. The ends lost 6 bases at V and 4 bases at J; junction bases unmatched: 10. The CDR3 region is CASTDPGQGEYEQYF. The DNA of the CDR3 is TGCGCCAGCACCGATCCCGGACAGGGGGAGTACGAGCAGTACTTC.

The chain recombines TRBV11-2 with TRBJ1-6; D possibly corresponds to TRBD1 (6 bases). In germline, CDR1 is SGHAT, CDR2 FQNNGV. V lost 10 bases and J 9 bases, leaving 28 bases between the germline ends. The CDR3 spans 17 residues. CDR3 sequence (DNA): TGTGCCACAGGGGCCAGTGTGATCCCAGGGGTGGGTTCACCCCTCCACTTT. The encoded protein is CATGASVIPGVGSPLHF.

V gene TRBV4-3 combines with J gene TRBJ2-5; TRBD2 agrees at 9 bases. V lost 4 bases to trimming and J lost 5 bases; unmatched junction nucleotides: 8. The germline gives CDR1 LGHNA, CDR2 YSLEER. The CDR3 length is 15 residues. As DNA, the CDR3 is TGCGCCAGCAGCCCGGAAAGACTAGCGGCTGAGACCCAGTACTTC. Translation: CASSPERLAAETQYF.

This clone was seen only a few times. The gene calls are TRBV9 and TRBJ1-3; D is unresolved. V was clipped by 3 bases and J by 4 bases, with 5 bases between them. Germline CDR1 reads SGDLS; CDR2 reads YYNGEE. CDR3 length: 12 amino acids. Written as DNA, the CDR3 is TGTGCCAGCAGCGGGGAAGGAAACACCATATATTTT. Its protein product is CASSGEGNTIYF.

V and J are TRBV10-3 and TRBJ1-2; 10 bases align to TRBD1. Germline loops: CDR1 ENHRY, CDR2 SYGVKD. V gave up 2 bases and J gave up 3 bases; unmatched junction bases: 9. The CDR3 has 17 amino acids. CDR3 loop: CAISELGDRGYDYGYTF. CDR3 nucleotide sequence: TGTGCCATCAGTGAGCTTGGGGACAGGGGTTACGACTATGGCTACACCTTC.

The rearrangement links TRBV30 to TRBJ1-3, with no clear D. The CDR3 length is 13 residues. From germline, CDR1 is GTSNPN and CDR2 SVGIG (reference sequence). Trimming cost V 3 bases and J 2 bases, with 8 bases left between them. The CDR3 spells CAWSVWAGNTIYF. DNA for the CDR3: TGTGCCTGGAGCGTGTGGGCTGGAAACACCATATATTTT.

This chain connects TRBV19 to TRBJ2-1; 9 bases align to TRBD2. CDR3 length equals 16 residues. The ends lost 1 base at V and 2 bases at J; junction bases unmatched: 3. CDR1 LNHDA and CDR2 SQIVND come from the germline V gene (reference sequence). CDR3 DNA: TGTGCCAGTAGTATAGTTGGACTAGCGCCCTACAATGAGCAGTTCTTC. The encoded protein is CASSIVGLAPYNEQFF.

This chain uses TRBV9 with TRBJ1-6; no reliable D call. In germline, CDR1 is SGDLS, CDR2 YYNGEE. The CDR3 is 14 residues long. Trimming removed 7 bases from V and 0 bases from J, with 8 bases in between. The DNA for the CDR3 is TGTGCCAGCGGGGAGAGCTCCTATAATTCACCCCTCCACTTT. Protein sequence: CASGESSYNSPLHF.

The chain has TRBV6-5 and TRBJ2-1, with D perhaps TRBD2 (7 bases). Germline lookup yields CDR1 MNHEY and CDR2 SVGAGI. The CDR3 length is 15 residues. The germline V and J ends were trimmed by 2 bases and 10 bases, with 18 bases remaining between them. The DNA of the CDR3 is TGTGCCAGCAGTTACGGGGCGGGGGCCTCGGGAGAGCAGTTCTTC. Encoded protein: CASSYGAGASGEQFF.

The count of this clone is one. This chain uses TRBV30 with TRBJ2-1, with TRBD1 matching 9 bases. J lost 0 bases, V lost 5 bases, and 11 bases had no gene match. Per germline, CDR1 GTSNPN and CDR2 SVGIG (reference sequence). The CDR3 covers 17 residues. CDR3 bases: TGTGCCTGGGCGGGACAGGGTCTAGGGTTCTCCTACAATGAGCAGTTCTTC. This sequence encodes CAWAGQGLGFSYNEQFF. The full variable domain, in which reference TRBV30 and TRBJ2-1 provide the parts outside the CDR3, is SQTIHQWPATLVQPVGSPLSLECTVEGTSNPNLYWYRQAAGRGLQLLFYSVGIGQISSEVPQNLSASRPQDRQFILSSKKLLLSDSGFYLCAWAGQGLGFSYNEQFFGPGTRLTVL.

The rearrangement joins TRBV27 to TRBJ2-7; D is unresolved. With 2 bases removed from V and 3 bases from J, the gap between germline ends came to 8 bases. The length of the CDR3 is 13 residues. Looked up from germline, CDR1 is MNHEY and CDR2 is SMNVEV (reference sequence). CDR3 residues: CASSLRVLYEQYF. In DNA form, the CDR3 reads TGTGCCAGCAGTTTACGGGTCCTCTACGAGCAGTACTTC.